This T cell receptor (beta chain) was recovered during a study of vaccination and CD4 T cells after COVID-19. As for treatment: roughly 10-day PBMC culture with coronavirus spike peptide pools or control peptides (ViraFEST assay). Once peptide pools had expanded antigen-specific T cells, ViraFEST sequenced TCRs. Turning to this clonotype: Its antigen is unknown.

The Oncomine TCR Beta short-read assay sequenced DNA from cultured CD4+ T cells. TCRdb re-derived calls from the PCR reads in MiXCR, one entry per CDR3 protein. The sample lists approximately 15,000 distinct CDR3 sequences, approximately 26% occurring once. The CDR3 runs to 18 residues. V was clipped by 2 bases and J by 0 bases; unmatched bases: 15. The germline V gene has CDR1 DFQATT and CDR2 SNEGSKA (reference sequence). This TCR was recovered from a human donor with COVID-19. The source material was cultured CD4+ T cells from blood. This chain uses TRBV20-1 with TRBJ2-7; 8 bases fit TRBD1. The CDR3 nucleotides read TGCAGTGCTAGAAAAGATGGACAGGGTTTTCTGTTCTCCTACGAGCAGTACTTC. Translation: CSARKDGQGFLFSYEQYF.